The 17 T cell receptor beta chains below were found in one sample sequenced in a study. TCRdb reprocessed the 5' RACE reads with MiXCR, giving one entry per CDR3 protein. The repertoire includes about 40,000 distinct CDR3 sequences, 30% of them detected once, and approximately 4% sits in the top ten. Input material: tumor-infiltrating memory CD4+ T cells sorted from the breast tumor. Indicated subset: memory CD4+ T cells, CD4+CD45RO+CD25-. These receptors originate from a female donor with breast cancer.

This clonotype was found a few times. V and J are TRBV24-1 and TRBJ1-1; TRBD1 aligns across 8 bases. Per the germline V gene, CDR1 is KGHDR and CDR2 is SFDVKD. V was clipped by 7 bases and J by 1 base; unmatched bases: 7. This CDR3 contains 15 residues. The CDR3 loop is CATRETGGRNTEAFF. CDR3 sequence (DNA): TGTGCCACCAGAGAAACAGGGGGTCGGAACACTGAAGCTTTCTTT.

The DNA of the CDR3 is TGCGCCAGCAGCTTGGGGGCCTTGGTAGCGGGGATGAATGAGCAGTTCTTC. Amino acid sequence: CASSLGALVAGMNEQFF. The chain joins TRBV5-1 to TRBJ2-1, with 8 bases identical to TRBD2. V shed 0 bases, J shed 7 bases, and the junction held 12 bases outside the gene matches. The CDR3 is 17 amino acids. Per germline, CDR1 SGHRS and CDR2 YFSETQ. Full variable domain (rest looked up from reference TRBV5-1 and TRBJ2-1): KAGVTQTPRYLIKTRGQQVTLSCSPISGHRSVSWYQQTPGQGLQFLFEYFSETQRNKGNFPGRFSGRQFSNSRSEMNVSTLELGDSALYLCASSLGALVAGMNEQFFGPGTRLTVL.

The chain couples TRBV27 to TRBJ2-1; possibly TRBD2 for D (6 bases). Per germline, CDR1 MNHEY and CDR2 SMNVEV (reference sequence). This CDR3 region has 15 residues. The V and J ends lost 4 bases and 6 bases respectively, with 16 bases between them. CDR3 protein: CASSSGVGSPNEQFF. For the CDR3, the DNA is TGTGCCAGCAGTTCGGGAGTTGGGTCGCCCAATGAGCAGTTCTTC.

This clonotype was observed at least ten times. This chain links TRBV11-2 with TRBJ1-1, with D perhaps TRBD1 (5 bases). CDR3 length: 12 residues. Trimming shortened V by 3 bases and J by 11 bases, and 13 bases separated the two germline ends. Germline values: CDR1 SGHAT, CDR2 FQNNGV. The CDR3 DNA reads as TGTGCCAGCAGCTTGAGGGTAGGGACCGCTTTCTTT. It is translated as CASSLRVGTAFF.

This clonotype was seen more than once but under ten times. The rearrangement joins TRBV20-1 to TRBJ2-2; 9 nucleotides agree with TRBD1. The CDR3 has 15 residues. Germline-derived CDR1 and CDR2 are DFQATT and SNEGSKA (reference sequence). J gave up 7 bases and V 1 base, and 7 bases lay outside the gene matches. DNA of the CDR3: TGCAGTGCTAGAGGTCACAGGGGGCGTATCGGGGAGCTGTTTTTT. It specifies CSARGHRGRIGELFF.

The chain carries TRBV5-5 and TRBJ2-2, with unresolved D. The CDR3 contains 15 residues. The V end lost 2 bases, the J end lost 0 bases, and 8 bases lay between the germline ends. The germline V gene encodes CDR1 SGHKS and CDR2 YYEKEE (reference sequence). Here the CDR3 DNA reads TGTGCCAGCAGCTTTGCGAGGTCGAACACCGGGGAGCTGTTTTTT. It encodes CASSFARSNTGELFF.

This clonotype was detected only a few times. The J gene is TRBJ1-1, the V gene TRBV27; D unclear. V shed 4 bases and J shed 8 bases, with 8 bases lying between them. The CDR3 consists of 11 residues. From germline, CDR1 is MNHEY and CDR2 SMNVEV (reference sequence). The CDR3 region is CASSSRVEAFF. The CDR3 region has the DNA TGTGCCAGCAGTTCGCGGGTCGAAGCTTTCTTT.

This clonotype was counted a few times. This chain uses TRBV4-2 with TRBJ2-3, with D hard to call. The V end was cut by 4 bases, the J end by 4 bases, with 9 bases between. CDR3 length: 13 amino acids. Germline V gene lookup returns CDR1 LGHNA and CDR2 YNFKEQ. CDR3 sequence reads: CASSLRKSDTQYF. CDR3 DNA: TGTGCCAGCAGCCTAAGAAAATCAGATACGCAGTATTTT.

In regard to this clonotype: Lacking the conserved final phenylalanine or tryptophan, this CDR3 likely reflects a read error. This rearrangement joins TRBV20-1 to TRBJ1-5, with 7 bases lining up with TRBD1. The CDR3 spans 16 residues. Germline V gene data show CDR1 as DFQATT and CDR2 as SNEGSKA (reference sequence). V shed 0 bases, J shed 3 bases, and the junction held 8 bases outside the gene matches. Written as DNA, the CDR3 is TGCAGTGCTAGAGAGCCGGGGACAGCCCTCAATCAGCCCCAGCATTAT. Residues: CSAREPGTALNQPQHY.

Only a few counts were recorded for this clonotype. The V call is TRBV5-6, the J call TRBJ2-3; no definite D call. The germline V gene has CDR1 SGHDT and CDR2 YYEEEE. CDR3 size: 13 residues. V was clipped by 4 bases and J by 4 bases, with 10 bases between them. The CDR3 DNA reads TGTGCCAGCAGCCCCTACGGATCAGATACGCAGTATTTT. The encoded protein is CASSPYGSDTQYF.

This clonotype occurred a few times. The chain employs TRBV7-2 and TRBJ1-2; TRBD1 matches 8 bases. Germline CDR1 reads SGHTA; CDR2 reads FQGNSA. V shed 5 bases, J shed 4 bases, and the junction held 9 bases outside the gene matches. The CDR3 length is 15 residues. The CDR3 nucleotides are TGTGCCAGCAGCCAGGCCGGGACAGGCGGCTATGGCTACACCTTC. Its protein product is CASSQAGTGGYGYTF. Full variable domain (outside the CDR3, taken from reference TRBV7-2 and TRBJ1-2): GAGVSQSPSNKVTEKGKDVELRCDPISGHTALYWYRQSLGQGLEFLIYFQGNSAPDKSGLPSDRFSAERTGGSVSTLTIQRTQQEDSAVYLCASSQAGTGGYGYTFGSGTRLTVV.

The chain is built from TRBV7-6 and TRBJ1-2; 7 bases are shared with TRBD1. CDR1 is SGHVS and CDR2 is FNYEAQ in the germline V gene. The CDR3 runs 12 residues. J gave up 10 bases and V 3 bases, and 5 bases lay outside the gene matches. CDR3 DNA: TGTGCCAGCAGCTTGGACAGGTTTGACTACACCTTC. This encodes CASSLDRFDYTF.

This rearrangement joins TRBV4-1 to TRBJ2-7; either TRBD1 or TRBD2 may supply D (5 bases each). Germline CDR1 reads MGHRA; CDR2 reads YSYEKL. The CDR3 consists of 15 residues. V lost 2 bases and J 2 bases, leaving 13 bases between the germline ends. The CDR3 DNA follows: TGCGCCAGCAGCCAAAACCGGGACGGAGCCTACGAGCAGTACTTC. Translated, it gives CASSQNRDGAYEQYF.

This clonotype has a count of ten or more. J is TRBJ1-2 and V is TRBV20-1, with no clear D. The V end lost 1 base, the J end lost 5 bases, and 17 bases lay between the germline ends. Germline CDR1 is DFQATT and CDR2 is SNEGSKA (reference sequence). CDR3 length equals 15 residues. The CDR3 protein is CSARGEGRNAYGYTF. The CDR3 DNA is TGCAGTGCTAGAGGCGAAGGCCGGAACGCTTATGGCTACACCTTC.

This chain's CDR3 is CASSLAGTPNDYTF. The DNA for the CDR3 is TGCGCCAGCAGCTTAGCAGGGACGCCTAATGACTACACCTTC. This rearrangement joins TRBV5-1 to TRBJ1-2, with D maybe TRBD1 (5 bases). This CDR3 contains 14 residues. Germline CDR1 and CDR2: SGHRS and YFSETQ. Between the trimmed V and J ends, which lost 2 bases and 10 bases, there was a span of 18 bases.

J is TRBJ2-1 and V is TRBV7-3; 9 positions agree with TRBD1. Germline-derived CDR1 and CDR2 are SGHTA and FQGTGA. V lost 6 bases to trimming and J lost 4 bases; unmatched junction nucleotides: 7. This CDR3 has 15 residues. The chain's CDR3 is CASRPTGGAYNEQFF. The CDR3 bases are TGTGCCAGCAGACCAACAGGGGGCGCGTACAATGAGCAGTTCTTC.

This clonotype was counted a few times. The genes are TRBV20-1 and TRBJ1-3, with TRBD1 matching over 7 bases. Germline CDR1 DFQATT, CDR2 SNEGSKA (reference sequence). The CDR3 is 14 residues long. The J segment lost 2 bases and the V segment lost 5 bases, leaving 6 bases of the junction unmatched. The CDR3 protein is CSAAPGGPGNTIYF. The CDR3 bases are TGCAGTGCTGCCCCAGGGGGACCTGGAAACACCATATATTTT.